This TCR beta chain was sequenced for a study of CD8 T cells in Susac syndrome. The multiple sclerosis controls were treatment-naive patients affected by stable or active relapsing-remitting disease. The RNA, roughly 0.45 to 1 ug, was put through reverse transcription using random hexamers. Amplification of TCR beta CDR3 was carried out by immunoSEQ multiplex PCR, which covered 54 Vbeta and 13 Jbeta segments. TCRdb re-derived calls from the immunoSEQ multiplex PCR reads in MiXCR, one entry per CDR3 protein. The data hold roughly 180,000 distinct CDR3 sequences, with under 95% observed a single time. This CDR3 comprises 14 residues. The germline gives CDR1 SGHDT, CDR2 YYEEEE. V lost 1 base and J lost 2, with 8 bases in between.

The sequence came from a human donor with multiple sclerosis. The genes are TRBV5-6 and TRBJ2-3, with no clear D. Material: CD4+ T cells from PBMCs. CDR3 in amino acids: CASSLTTFTDTQYF. The CDR3 region has the DNA TGTGCCAGCAGCTTGACTACCTTCACAGATACGCAGTATTTT.